The present TCR beta chain was sequenced within a study of T cells expressing NK-cell markers. The study, taken as a whole, reports: The CD3+CD56-NKG2C+ fraction of several donors was likewise dominated by these clonotypes.

5'RACE template switching built TCR beta cDNA with unique molecular identifiers. TCRdb re-called the 5' RACE reads; every CDR3 protein appears as one record, without DNA. This sample's clone table lists hundreds of thousands of distinct CDR3 sequences. In the case of this clonotype: Its antigen remains unknown.

The germline V gene encodes CDR1 MNHEY and CDR2 SVGEGT. This CDR3 is built from 14 residues. The TCR originated in a woman aged 18-70 years in good health. This chain links TRBV6-2 or TRBV6-3 with TRBJ2-5; the TRBD1 assignment by TCRdb is unverifiable without DNA. The sample consisted of blood T cells: a sorted CD56 or NKG2C T cell subset, CD4+ or CD8+ T cells, or bulk PBMC T cells (not recorded which). CDR3 sequence: CASSLGQFQETQYF.